The 13 T cell receptor beta chains presented below share a single source sample, sequenced in a study of cytomegalovirus exposure and HLA in healthy donors. Here immunoSEQ multiplex PCR was the method, and the copy in TCRdb shows in-frame clones only, minus some. Of hundreds of thousands of clones in the sample, 87% are singletons; the top ten hold approximately 2%. The sample was PBMCs. The receptors here all came from a woman in her late teens or twenties in good health and CMV-seropositive.

This chain links TRBV7-9 with TRBJ2-3, with D hard to call. V lost 3 bases, J lost 2 bases, and 9 bases lay in between. Germline CDR1 and CDR2: SEHNR and FQNEAQ (reference sequence). The CDR3 has 14 residues. CDR3 sequence (DNA): TGTGCCAGCAGCTTTGGAACAGCCACAGATACGCAGTATTTT. This translates into CASSFGTATDTQYF.

Only one count was recorded for this clone. The chain couples TRBV19 to TRBJ1-5; D gene unclear. Germline V lookup: CDR1 LNHDA, CDR2 SQIVND (reference sequence). The CDR3 is made up of 16 amino acids. V lost 3 bases and J lost 0, with 12 bases in between. The CDR3 is CASSIDRAYSNQPQHF. CDR3 bases: TGTGCCAGTAGTATCGATCGCGCATATAGCAATCAGCCCCAGCATTTT.

The gene calls are TRBV2 and TRBJ1-2; D gene unclear. Deletions cut 10 bases from V and 1 base from J, with 13 bases between. The germline V gene has CDR1 SNHLY and CDR2 FYNNEI. This CDR3 is 13 amino acids long. Written as DNA, the CDR3 is TGTGCCATCCTAGACCGAGTTAACTATGGCTACACCTTC. Protein sequence: CAILDRVNYGYTF.

The genes are TRBV7-6 and TRBJ2-1; D is perhaps TRBD2 (5 bases). The CDR3 has 15 residues. V lost 5 bases to trimming and J lost 4 bases, with 15 bases between them. Germline V lookup: CDR1 SGHVS, CDR2 FNYEAQ. The CDR3: CASSISGGGYNEQFF. The CDR3 coding sequence is TGTGCCAGCAGCATAAGCGGAGGCGGTTACAATGAGCAGTTCTTC.

The rearrangement uses TRBV27 and TRBJ1-5; no clear D gene. The CDR3 contains 13 residues. With 6 bases removed from V and 6 bases from J, the gap between germline ends came to 12 bases. Germline loops: CDR1 MNHEY, CDR2 SMNVEV (reference sequence). The CDR3 DNA reads as TGTGCCAGCAGCCACCACGAGGCTCAGCCCCAGCATTTT. Protein product: CASSHHEAQPQHF.

This clone was found once. Other DNA sequences of this sample code for an identical CDR3. The chain joins TRBV7-7 to TRBJ1-1; 8 positions match TRBD1. Germline loops: CDR1 SSHAT, CDR2 FNYEAQ (reference sequence). The CDR3 covers 13 residues. V shed 5 bases, J shed 5 bases, and the junction held 4 bases outside the gene matches. CDR3 loop: CASSADRGTEAFF. The CDR3 DNA reads as TGTGCCAGCAGCGCCGACAGGGGAACTGAAGCTTTCTTT.

V and J are TRBV19 and TRBJ1-1, with a weak D call TRBD1 (5 bases). The CDR3 contains 14 residues. CDR1 and CDR2 from the germline V gene are LNHDA and SQIVND (reference sequence). V lost 0 bases to trimming and J lost 10 bases, with 15 bases between them. CDR3 bases: TGTGCCAGTAGTATAGATCGTTGGACTAGGGGAGCTTTCTTT. Translating it yields CASSIDRWTRGAFF.

About this clone: Other nucleotide sequences from this sample produce the same CDR3. This chain connects TRBV27 to TRBJ1-1; D uncertain. Germline assignment: CDR1 MNHEY and CDR2 SMNVEV (reference sequence). The CDR3 extends over 13 amino acids. The V end was cut by 3 bases, the J end by 2 bases, with 7 bases between. The DNA for the CDR3 is TGTGCCAGCAGTTTGGGGAGAAACACTGAAGCTTTCTTT. The encoded protein is CASSLGRNTEAFF.

The V gene is TRBV2, the J gene TRBJ2-7; 9 bases align to TRBD2. This CDR3 region has 16 residues. Germline V CDR1 and CDR2: SNHLY, FYNNEI. The trim removed 7 bases at V and 7 bases at J, leaving 17 bases unmatched. CDR3: CASIRRAGGPTREQYF. CDR3 in DNA: TGTGCCAGCATCAGGAGGGCGGGAGGGCCTACTCGGGAGCAGTACTTC.

This clone was picked up a small number of times. This rearrangement joins TRBV5-4 to TRBJ1-1; the match to TRBD1 covers 7 bases. The germline V gene encodes CDR1 SGHNT and CDR2 YYREEE (reference sequence). Trimming removed 0 bases from V and 12 bases from J; junction bases left unmatched: 8. This CDR3 comprises 13 residues. The CDR3 DNA is TGTGCCAGCAGCTTGGGGGGAGGAGGGGGCACTTTCTTT. This codes for CASSLGGGGGTFF.

The gene calls are TRBV5-1 and TRBJ1-1; D not certain. V lost 0 bases and J 2 bases, leaving 5 bases between the germline ends. CDR1 is SGHRS, CDR2 YFSETQ, per germline. This CDR3 is built from 13 residues. Written as DNA, the CDR3 is TGCGCCAGCAGCTTGGTCAGAAACACTGAAGCTTTCTTT. Its translation: CASSLVRNTEAFF.

V is TRBV4-1 and J is TRBJ1-1; D is unresolved. This CDR3 is built from 14 residues. Deletions cut 3 bases from V and 4 bases from J, with 12 bases between. Per germline, CDR1 MGHRA and CDR2 YSYEKL. Here the CDR3 DNA reads TGCGCCAGCAGCCAGGGCGGGGATTTCACTGAAGCTTTCTTT. Translated: CASSQGGDFTEAFF.

This chain links TRBV19 with TRBJ1-2, with D possibly TRBD1 on 5 matching bases. Per germline, CDR1 LNHDA and CDR2 SQIVND (reference sequence). Deletions cut 0 bases from V and 2 bases from J, with 13 bases between. The CDR3 is 16 amino acids. The CDR3, as DNA: TGTGCCAGTAGTATAGACTCAAGGGGTTGGAACTATGGCTACACCTTC. It is translated as CASSIDSRGWNYGYTF.